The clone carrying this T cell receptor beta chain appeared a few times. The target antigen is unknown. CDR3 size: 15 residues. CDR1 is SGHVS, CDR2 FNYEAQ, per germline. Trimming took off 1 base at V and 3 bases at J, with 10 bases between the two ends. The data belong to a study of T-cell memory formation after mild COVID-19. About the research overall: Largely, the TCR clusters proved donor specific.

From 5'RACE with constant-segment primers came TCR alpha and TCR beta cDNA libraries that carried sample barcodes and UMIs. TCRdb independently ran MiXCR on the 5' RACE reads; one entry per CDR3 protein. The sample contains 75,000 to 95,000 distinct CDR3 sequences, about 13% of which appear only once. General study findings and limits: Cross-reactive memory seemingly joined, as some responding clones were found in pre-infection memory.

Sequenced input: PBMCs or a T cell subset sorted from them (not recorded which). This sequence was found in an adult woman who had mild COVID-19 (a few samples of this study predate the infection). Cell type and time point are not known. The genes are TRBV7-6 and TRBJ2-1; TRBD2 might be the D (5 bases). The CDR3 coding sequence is TGTGCCAGCAGCTTAGAAGCGGCAAACTACAATGAGCAGTTCTTC. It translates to CASSLEAANYNEQFF.